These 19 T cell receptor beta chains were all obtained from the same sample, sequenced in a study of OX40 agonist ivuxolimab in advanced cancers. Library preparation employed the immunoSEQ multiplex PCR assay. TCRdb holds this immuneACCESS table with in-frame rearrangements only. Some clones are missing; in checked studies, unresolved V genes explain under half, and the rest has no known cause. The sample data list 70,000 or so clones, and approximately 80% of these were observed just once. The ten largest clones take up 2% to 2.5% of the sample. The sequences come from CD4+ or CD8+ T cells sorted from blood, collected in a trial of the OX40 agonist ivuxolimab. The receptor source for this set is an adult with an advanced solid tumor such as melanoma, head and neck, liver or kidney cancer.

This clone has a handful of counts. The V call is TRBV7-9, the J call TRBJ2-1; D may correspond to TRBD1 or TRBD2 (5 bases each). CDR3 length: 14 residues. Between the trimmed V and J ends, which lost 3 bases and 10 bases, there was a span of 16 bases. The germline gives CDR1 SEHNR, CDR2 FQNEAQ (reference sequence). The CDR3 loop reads CASSLGDGSREQFF. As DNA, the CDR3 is TGTGCCAGCAGCTTGGGGGACGGCTCCAGGGAGCAGTTCTTC.

The CDR3 is CASSSSGGPQETQYF. CDR3 coding DNA: TGTGCCAGCAGCAGTAGCGGGGGACCGCAAGAGACCCAGTACTTC. The rearrangement joins TRBV7-2 to TRBJ2-5, with TRBD2 matching 9 bases. V was pared by 5 bases and J by 2 bases, with 6 bases of the junction left unmatched. The germline gives CDR1 SGHTA, CDR2 FQGNSA. This CDR3 comprises 15 residues.

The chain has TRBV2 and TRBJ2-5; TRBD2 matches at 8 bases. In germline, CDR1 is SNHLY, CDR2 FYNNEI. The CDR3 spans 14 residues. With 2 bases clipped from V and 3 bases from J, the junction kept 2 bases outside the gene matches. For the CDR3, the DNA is TGTGCCAGCAGTGAAATCGGGGGGGAAGAGACCCAGTACTTC. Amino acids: CASSEIGGEETQYF.

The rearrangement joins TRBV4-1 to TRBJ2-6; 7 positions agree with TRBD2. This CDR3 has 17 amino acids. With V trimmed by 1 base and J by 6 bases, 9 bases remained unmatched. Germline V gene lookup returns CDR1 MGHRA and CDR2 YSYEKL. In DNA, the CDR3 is TGCGCCAGCAGCCAAGTTGGTTCGGGGGGAAAGGCCAACGTCCTGACTTTC. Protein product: CASSQVGSGGKANVLTF.

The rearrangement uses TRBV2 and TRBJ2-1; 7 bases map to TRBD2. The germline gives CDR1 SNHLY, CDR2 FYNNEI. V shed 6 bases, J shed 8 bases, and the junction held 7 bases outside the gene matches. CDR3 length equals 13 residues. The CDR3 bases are TGTGCCAGCAGCCCCCCCCGGGGGGATGAGCAGTTCTTC. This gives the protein CASSPPRGDEQFF. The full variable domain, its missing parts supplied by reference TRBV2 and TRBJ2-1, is EPEVTQTPSHQVTQMGQEVILRCVPISNHLYFYWYRQILGQKVEFLVSFYNNEISEKSEIFDDQFSVERPDGSNFTLKIRSTKLEDSAMYFCASSPPRGDEQFFGPGTRLTVL.

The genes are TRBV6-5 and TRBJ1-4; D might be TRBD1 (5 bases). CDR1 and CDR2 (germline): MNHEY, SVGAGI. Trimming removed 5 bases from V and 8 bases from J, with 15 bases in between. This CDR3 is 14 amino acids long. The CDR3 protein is CASSPSRGREKLFF. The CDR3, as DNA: TGTGCCAGCAGTCCATCCCGGGGCAGAGAAAAACTGTTTTTT.

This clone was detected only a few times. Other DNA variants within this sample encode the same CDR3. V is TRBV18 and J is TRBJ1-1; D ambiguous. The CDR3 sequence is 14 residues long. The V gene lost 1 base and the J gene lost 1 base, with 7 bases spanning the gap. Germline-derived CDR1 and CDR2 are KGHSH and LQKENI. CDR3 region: CASSPQGSNTEAFF. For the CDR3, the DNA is TGTGCCAGCTCACCACAGGGTTCGAACACTGAAGCTTTCTTT.

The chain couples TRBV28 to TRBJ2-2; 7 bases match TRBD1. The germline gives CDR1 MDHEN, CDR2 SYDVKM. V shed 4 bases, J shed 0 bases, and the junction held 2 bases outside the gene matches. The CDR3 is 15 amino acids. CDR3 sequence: CASSSGTANTGELFF. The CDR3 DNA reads TGTGCCAGCAGTTCCGGGACAGCGAACACCGGGGAGCTGTTTTTT.

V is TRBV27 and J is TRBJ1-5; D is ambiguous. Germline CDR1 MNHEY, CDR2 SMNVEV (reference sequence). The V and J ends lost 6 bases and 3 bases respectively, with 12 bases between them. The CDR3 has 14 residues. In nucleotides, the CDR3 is TGTGCCAGCAGCTCCAGACCGATCAATCAGCCCCAGCATTTT. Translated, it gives CASSSRPINQPQHF.

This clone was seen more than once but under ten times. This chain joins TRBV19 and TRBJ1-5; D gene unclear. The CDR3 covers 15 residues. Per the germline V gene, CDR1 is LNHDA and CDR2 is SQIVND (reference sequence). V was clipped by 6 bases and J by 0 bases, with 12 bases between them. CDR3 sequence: CASRDPLYSNQPQHF. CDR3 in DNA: TGTGCCAGTAGGGACCCCTTGTATAGCAATCAGCCCCAGCATTTT.

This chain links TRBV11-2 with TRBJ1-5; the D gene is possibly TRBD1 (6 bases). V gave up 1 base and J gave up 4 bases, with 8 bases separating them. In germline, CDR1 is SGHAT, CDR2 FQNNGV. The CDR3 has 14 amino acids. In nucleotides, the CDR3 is TGTGCCAGCAGCTTAGCGGACAGTAATCAGCCCCAGCATTTT. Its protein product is CASSLADSNQPQHF.

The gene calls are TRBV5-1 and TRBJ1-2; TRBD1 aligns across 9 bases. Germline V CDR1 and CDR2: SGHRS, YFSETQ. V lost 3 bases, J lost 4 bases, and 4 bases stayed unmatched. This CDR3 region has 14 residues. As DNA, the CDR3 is TGCGCCAGCAGCTCGACAGGGGGTTTCTATGGCTACACCTTC. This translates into CASSSTGGFYGYTF.

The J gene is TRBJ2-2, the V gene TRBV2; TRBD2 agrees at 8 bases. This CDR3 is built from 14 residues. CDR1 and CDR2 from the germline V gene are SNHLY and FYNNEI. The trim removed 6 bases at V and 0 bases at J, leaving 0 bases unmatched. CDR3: CASRTSANTGELFF. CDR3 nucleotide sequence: TGTGCCAGCAGGACTAGCGCGAACACCGGGGAGCTGTTTTTT. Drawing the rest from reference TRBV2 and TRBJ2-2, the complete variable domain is EPEVTQTPSHQVTQMGQEVILRCVPISNHLYFYWYRQILGQKVEFLVSFYNNEISEKSEIFDDQFSVERPDGSNFTLKIRSTKLEDSAMYFCASRTSANTGELFFGEGSRLTVL.

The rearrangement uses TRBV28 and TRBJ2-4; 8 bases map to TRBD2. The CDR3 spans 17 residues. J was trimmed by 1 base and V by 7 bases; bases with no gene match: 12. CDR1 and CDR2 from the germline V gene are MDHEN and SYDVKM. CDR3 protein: CASIGGAGNAAKNIQYF. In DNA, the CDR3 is TGTGCCAGCATCGGGGGGGCAGGGAATGCGGCCAAAAACATTCAGTACTTC.

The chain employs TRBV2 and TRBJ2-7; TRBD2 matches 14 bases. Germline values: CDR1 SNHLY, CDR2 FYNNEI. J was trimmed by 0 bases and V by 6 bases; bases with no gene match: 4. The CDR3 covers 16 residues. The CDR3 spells CASRRLAGGSSYEQYF. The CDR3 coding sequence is TGTGCCAGCAGGAGACTAGCGGGAGGGAGCTCCTACGAGCAGTACTTC.

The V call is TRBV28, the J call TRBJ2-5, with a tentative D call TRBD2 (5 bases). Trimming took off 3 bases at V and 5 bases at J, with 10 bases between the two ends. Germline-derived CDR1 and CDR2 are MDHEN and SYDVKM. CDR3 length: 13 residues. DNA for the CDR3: TGTGCCAGCAGTTTCAGCGGAGAGGAGACCCAGTACTTC. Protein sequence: CASSFSGEETQYF.

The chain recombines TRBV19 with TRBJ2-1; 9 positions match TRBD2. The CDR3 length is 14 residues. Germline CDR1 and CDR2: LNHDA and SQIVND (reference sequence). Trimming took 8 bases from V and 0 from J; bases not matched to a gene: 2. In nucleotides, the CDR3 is TGTGCCAGTGCTAGCGGGGACTCCTACAATGAGCAGTTCTTC. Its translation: CASASGDSYNEQFF.

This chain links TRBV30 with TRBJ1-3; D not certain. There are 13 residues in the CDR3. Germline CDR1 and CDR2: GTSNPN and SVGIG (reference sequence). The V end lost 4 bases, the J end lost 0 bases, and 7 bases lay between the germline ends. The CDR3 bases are TGTGCCTGGAACGAGTTCTCTGGAAACACCATATATTTT. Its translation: CAWNEFSGNTIYF.

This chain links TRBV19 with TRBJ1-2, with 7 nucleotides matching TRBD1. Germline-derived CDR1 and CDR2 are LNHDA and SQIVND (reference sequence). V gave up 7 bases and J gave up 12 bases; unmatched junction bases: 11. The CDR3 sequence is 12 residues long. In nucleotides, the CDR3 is TGTGCCAGTAATCAGGGGGGGATCGAAGACACCTTC. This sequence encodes CASNQGGIEDTF.